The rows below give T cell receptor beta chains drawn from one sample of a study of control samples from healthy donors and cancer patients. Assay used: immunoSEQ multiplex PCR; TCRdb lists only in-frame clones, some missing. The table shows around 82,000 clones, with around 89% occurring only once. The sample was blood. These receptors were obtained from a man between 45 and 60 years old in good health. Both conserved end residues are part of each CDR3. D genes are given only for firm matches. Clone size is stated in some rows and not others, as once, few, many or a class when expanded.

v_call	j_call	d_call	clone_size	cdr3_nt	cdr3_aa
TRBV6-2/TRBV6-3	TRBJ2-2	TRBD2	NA	TGTGCCAGCAGTTTGCGGGGGGGCCTTAACACCGGGGAGCTGTTTTTT	CASSLRGGLNTGELFF
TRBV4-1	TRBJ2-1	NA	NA	TGCGCCAGCAGCCAGGGGATAATTAGAAGCTCCTACAATGAGCAGTTCTTC	CASSQGIIRSSYNEQFF
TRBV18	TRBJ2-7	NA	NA	TGTGCCAGCTCACCGGGAATTTCCTACGAGCAGTACTTC	CASSPGISYEQYF
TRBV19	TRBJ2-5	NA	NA	TGTGCCAGTAGTATAGTCGGGACATTGAAAGAGACCCAGTACTTC	CASSIVGTLKETQYF
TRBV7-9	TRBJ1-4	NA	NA	TGTGCCAGCAGCCCTAGTGGGGGAGGTGCAACTAATGAAAAACTGTTTTTT	CASSPSGGGATNEKLFF
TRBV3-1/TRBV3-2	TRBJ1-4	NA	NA	TGTGCCAGCAGGTACGGGGCTCGAGAAGAAAAACTGTTTTTT	CASRYGAREEKLFF
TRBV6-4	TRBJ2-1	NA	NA	TGTGCCAGCAGTGACGAGGGTTGGGGGAATGAGCAGTTCTTC	CASSDEGWGNEQFF
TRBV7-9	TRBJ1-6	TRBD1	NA	TGTGCCAGCAGCTCATCAGGGGGGCTAGGGAATTCACCCCTCCACTTT	CASSSSGGLGNSPLHF
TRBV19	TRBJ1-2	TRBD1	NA	TGTGCCAGTAGTCCCCGGACAGGGGACTATGGCTACACCTTC	CASSPRTGDYGYTF
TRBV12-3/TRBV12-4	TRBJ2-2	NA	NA	TGTGCCAGCAGTTTCCGGTCCGGGGAGCTGTTTTTT	CASSFRSGELFF
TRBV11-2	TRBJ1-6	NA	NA	TGTGCCAGCAGCTTAGTCTTGGGGTTGAATTCACCCCTCCACTTT	CASSLVLGLNSPLHF
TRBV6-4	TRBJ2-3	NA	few	TGTGCCAGCAGCGAAGGCGGTGGAGGAAATACGCAGTATTTT	CASSEGGGGNTQYF
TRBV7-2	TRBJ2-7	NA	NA	TGTGCCAGCAGCATCTTGGTGGGGGACTACGAGCAGTACTTC	CASSILVGDYEQYF
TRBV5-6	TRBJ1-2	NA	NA	TGTGCCAGCAGCTTTGCGGGGGCGGACGGGGGAGGCTACACCTTC	CASSFAGADGGGYTF
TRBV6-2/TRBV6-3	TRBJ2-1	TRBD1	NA	TGTGCCAGCAGTTACAACGACGGGACAGGGGACTACAATGAGCAGTTCTTC	CASSYNDGTGDYNEQFF
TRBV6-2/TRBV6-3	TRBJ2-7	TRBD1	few	TGTGCCAGCAGTTCCGGACAGGGTCACGAGCAGTACTTC	CASSSGQGHEQYF
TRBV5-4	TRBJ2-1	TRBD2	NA	TGTGCCAGCAGTCCTAGCGGGGGGGAGTACAATGAGCAGTTCTTC	CASSPSGGEYNEQFF
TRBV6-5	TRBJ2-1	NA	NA	TGTGCCAGCAGTTACAAGGCCTTCTCCTACAATGAGCAGTTCTTC	CASSYKAFSYNEQFF
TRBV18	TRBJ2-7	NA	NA	TGTGCCAGCTCACCAGGGCAGGGGATGGCGTACGAGCAGTACTTC	CASSPGQGMAYEQYF
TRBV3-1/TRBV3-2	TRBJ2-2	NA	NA	TGTGCCAGCCAGGTAGCGGACGGGGAGCTGTTTTTT	CASQVADGELFF
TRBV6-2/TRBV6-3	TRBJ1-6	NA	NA	TGTGCCAGCAGTTACTCGCGGACACGGGATTCACCCCTCCACTTT	CASSYSRTRDSPLHF
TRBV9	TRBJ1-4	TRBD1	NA	TGTGCCAGCAGCGTAGGGGTCGTGTCAGGGGGCTATGAAAAACTGTTTTTT	CASSVGVVSGGYEKLFF
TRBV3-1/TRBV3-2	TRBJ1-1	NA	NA	TGTGCCAGCAGCCCCAGGGTCTCGACTGAAGCTTTCTTT	CASSPRVSTEAFF
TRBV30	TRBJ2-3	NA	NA	TGTGCCTGGTCCCGTCTGGGAGCATCCCAGATAAAGCAGTATTTT	CAWSRLGASQIKQYF
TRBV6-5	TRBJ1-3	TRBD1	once	TGTGCCAGCAGACGGGACAGGGGGTATGGAAACACCATATATTTT	CASRRDRGYGNTIYF
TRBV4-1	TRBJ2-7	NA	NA	TGCGCCAGCAGCCAAGATCGAGGCAGGAGGACCGGGCAGTACTTC	CASSQDRGRRTGQYF
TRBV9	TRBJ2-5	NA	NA	TGTGCCAGCAGCGAAGGGTCAGGGGCAGGGGAGACCCAGTACTTC	CASSEGSGAGETQYF